These 3 T cell receptor beta chains share one sample of origin, sequenced in a study of blood T cell repertoires in COVID-19. The data were produced by immunoSEQ multiplex PCR, yet TCRdb's version contains in-frame clones alone and is incomplete. This sample has about 31,000 clones; around 90% occur once, and the top ten carry roughly 7.9%. Sequenced input: peripheral blood. The receptors derive from a man aged 60-69 years with COVID-19, enrolled during active disease.

This clone came up once. V gene TRBV3-1 (or the pseudogene TRBV3-2) combines with J gene TRBJ1-5; D is undetermined. Germline V gene lookup returns CDR1 LGHDT and CDR2 YNNKEL (reference sequence). The CDR3 runs 14 residues. Trimming took off 1 base at V and 6 bases at J, with 10 bases between the two ends. CDR3 sequence reads: CASSQVSGGQPQHF. The CDR3 DNA reads as TGTGCCAGCAGCCAAGTTTCAGGAGGTCAGCCCCAGCATTTT.

The rearrangement uses TRBV11-2 and TRBJ2-2, with 8 bases that match TRBD1. The CDR3 runs 15 residues. Germline V gene lookup returns CDR1 SGHAT and CDR2 FQNNGV. V shed 6 bases, J shed 4 bases, and the junction held 7 bases outside the gene matches. CDR3 nucleotide sequence: TGTGCCAGCAGGATCGGACAGGGAGGCACCGGGGAGCTGTTTTTT. This codes for CASRIGQGGTGELFF.

The chain links TRBV21-1 to TRBJ2-7; the table's D gene call, TRBD1, was not cross checked with the DNA. TRBV21-1 is annotated as a pseudogene. The CDR3 runs 17 residues. The CDR3 nucleotides read TGTGCCAGCAGCAAAGACCGGGGACAGGAAAGGATATACGAGCAGTACTTC. Its protein product is CASSKDRGQERIYEQYF.